The entry below describes one T cell receptor (beta chain). No antigen is known for it. Qualities for individual bases were not recorded, and no much larger clone is one base off. Library generation was performed with 5' RACE. The sequencer was an Illumina HiSeq 2500. The second PCR ran for roughly 7 to 11 cycles and used a J-beta primer mix along with a sample-barcoded 5' primer. A unique molecular identifier was introduced onto each TCR beta cDNA molecule by a template-switch 5' adaptor carrying 12 random nucleotides. Each sample yielded at least 3 million CDR3-containing paired-end reads. All of the RNA was converted into first-strand cDNA using the Mint cDNA synthesis kit, with a TRBC-specific oligonucleotide serving as the primer. Following uracil-DNA glycosylase treatment, all cDNA underwent a first 18-cycle PCR with the universal primers M1SS and BC2_uni_R. Per the authors' processing: Each sample was normalized by randomly selecting 1 million high-quality reads, each carrying a distinct molecular identifier. Reads with shared molecular identifiers were discarded instead of being binned into consensus sequences. MiTCR, run with a Q25 quality threshold and the strictest error-elimination algorithm, handled CDR3 identification, clonotype clustering and error correction. A nonparametric unseen species model with Euler transformation was used to estimate a lower bound on total TCR beta diversity. The raw public reads went through TCRdb reprocessing: fastp at Q25, MiXCR clone calling, in-frame beta chains kept. Duplicate CDR3 protein sequences are folded into a single record with the most common DNA and genes. TCRdb's processing, not the authors' own work, is the source of the V and J calls. This sample holds 650,000 to 1,000,000 distinct CDR3 sequences; more than 35% were observed only once. Of the sample, 15% to 20% falls within the top ten clones.

These data come from a study of blood T cells in healthy people across ages (dated by TCRdb to 2015 to 2017). Describing the broader study: In model experiments, template switching captured about one uniquely barcoded TCR beta cDNA molecule for every two T cells. Age-related changes in TCR beta repertoire diversity were measured in the study by deep sequencing normalized with unique cDNA molecular identifiers. The donors were split into four age groups: young (average about 16 years), middle-aged (39), aged (roughly 65) and long-lived (approximately 80). To avoid experimental bias, donors of different ages were distributed randomly across sequencing lanes. The study analyzed two additional independent replicas of 1 million unique cDNA reads from the same blood draw for two donors, one aged 18 to 29 and one aged 80 or older. Overall study outcomes, separate from this receptor: Donor CMV infection status was unknown, potentially confounding age-related changes in expanded clonotypes. A strong correlation was found between observed TCR beta diversity and the percentage of naive T cells measured by flow cytometry. As age increased, observed TCR beta diversity per million T cells dropped in a roughly linear way, and a significant reduction was already evident by age about 36. Because profiling used bulk unsorted PBMCs, naive and antigen-experienced compartments could not be compared conclusively. Estimates of total diversity based on one million sequenced T cells were considered lower bounds and underestimates. Compared with the aged group, the long-lived group had more naive CD4+ T cells, fewer expanded clones and increased TCR diversity, a pattern suggesting age selection.

The CDR3 numbers 14 residues from cysteine through phenylalanine. Only the CDR3 region is kept as DNA, spanning 42 bases read in frame from base 1. V gives up 5 bases and J gives up 2 bases, and the segment between their germline ends measures 11 bases. The donors were roughly 38 Caucasian individuals from Russia, aged 6 to 90 years, who were systemically healthy. Approximately 10 milliliters of peripheral blood were collected from each donor into EDTA-treated Vacutainer tubes. Ficoll-Paque density-gradient centrifugation was used to isolate PBMCs, with at least 7 million per sample. Trizol reagent was used to extract total RNA from PBMCs, with at least 5 micrograms per sample. Naive CD45RAhigh/CD27high T cell percentages were measured by flow cytometry on a PBMC aliquot from every donor.

Sequencing was carried out using blood. The sequence links TRBV12-3 or TRBV12-4 to TRBJ2-3; D gene: possibly TRBD2, on 6 matching bases. The TCR comes from an older man in good health. The CDR3: CASSIGGTTDTQYF. The nucleotides are TGTGCCAGCAGTATCGGAGGGACCACAGATACGCAGTATTTT.